These T cell receptor beta chains were read from a single sample in a study of beta chain features in type 1 diabetes. Sequencing used immunoSEQ multiplex PCR; TCRdb keeps in-frame clones, though not all of them. Here the sample spans over 500,000 clones, roughly a sixth being singletons. What was sequenced was naive CD4+ T cells from blood. All receptors derive from a man aged 18 to 30 in good health. The CDR3 runs from the conserved cysteine through the conserved F or W. Fields, in order: J gene, CDR3 length, V gene, CDR3 protein.

TRBJ2-3	16	TRBV7-9	CASSRNSFSSTDTQYF
TRBJ1-5	15	TRBV6-1	CASSVPGTGKDPQHF
TRBJ2-1	15	TRBV4-2	CASSQDRGQYNEQFF
TRBJ2-1	12	TRBV28	CASRTQGYEQFF
TRBJ2-3	15	TRBV7-2	CASRPFPGDTDTQYF
TRBJ1-1	11	TRBV30	CAWSLGSRAFF
TRBJ2-5	12	TRBV7-6	CASRPSSGAQYF
TRBJ1-1	16	TRBV30	CAWKHGFFGTADATFF
TRBJ2-1	16	TRBV5-1	CASRELLAEDYNEQFF
TRBJ2-5	11	TRBV29-1	CSVAWEETQYF
TRBJ2-2	15	TRBV28	CASSFSGFNTGELFF
TRBJ2-1	14	TRBV28	CASKGTSGYNEQFF
TRBJ2-5	16	TRBV9	CASSAGLAGVSGTQYF
TRBJ1-1	12	TRBV28	CASSWLDRGPFF
TRBJ2-1	15	TRBV11-2	CASSWGLAGVHEQFF
TRBJ1-3	14	TRBV25-1	CASSSQGKDNTIYF